Shown below are 15 T cell receptor beta chains from a single sample sequenced in a study of CD8+ T cells in alopecia areata. Treatment here: oral pan-JAK inhibitor, 5-10 mg twice daily. Extracted from the samples, RNA was reverse transcribed into cDNA to serve as the sequencing template. Libraries were prepared by immunoSEQ multiplex PCR; TCRdb keeps only in-frame clonotypes and omits some of them. The sample has about 42,000 clones; about three fifths are singletons. This specimen was CD8+ T cells sorted from blood, taken at week 4, from a patient treated with tofacitinib. These receptors were obtained from a human donor with alopecia areata.

The gene calls are TRBV30 and TRBJ2-3; 9 positions agree with TRBD1. Losses at the gene ends were 2 bases for V and 4 bases for J; bases not matched to a gene: 4. The CDR3 covers 14 residues. Germline assignment: CDR1 GTSNPN and CDR2 SVGIG (reference sequence). The CDR3 DNA is TGTGCCTGGAGTTCCGGACAGGGGTCAGATACGCAGTATTTT. It yields the protein CAWSSGQGSDTQYF.

V is TRBV25-1 and J is TRBJ1-2, with D maybe TRBD1 (6 bases). This CDR3 is built from 16 residues. Trimming shortened V by 3 bases and J by 2 bases, and 16 bases separated the two germline ends. Germline lookup yields CDR1 MGHDK and CDR2 SYGVNS. The chain's CDR3 is CASSDPSQGGNYGYTF. DNA of the CDR3: TGTGCCAGCAGTGACCCATCACAGGGTGGGAACTATGGCTACACCTTC.

The chain recombines TRBV4-1 with TRBJ2-7; D ambiguous. With 0 bases removed from V and 4 bases from J, the gap between germline ends came to 10 bases. This CDR3 is built from 14 residues. CDR1 and CDR2 (germline): MGHRA, YSYEKL. CDR3 protein: CASSQDLGSYEQYF. CDR3 nucleotide sequence: TGCGCCAGCAGCCAAGATTTGGGCTCTTACGAGCAGTACTTC.

The chain carries TRBV5-1 and TRBJ1-1, with D tentatively TRBD1 (5 bases). The CDR3 is 13 amino acids. CDR1 SGHRS and CDR2 YFSETQ come from the germline V gene. V lost 6 bases and J lost 1, with 10 bases in between. CDR3 in DNA: TGCGCCAGCAATCTTCAGGGGAACACTGAAGCTTTCTTT. Translation: CASNLQGNTEAFF. Together with reference TRBV5-1 and TRBJ1-1, the CDR3 gives the full variable domain: KAGVTQTPRYLIKTRGQQVTLSCSPISGHRSVSWYQQTPGQGLQFLFEYFSETQRNKGNFPGRFSGRQFSNSRSEMNVSTLELGDSALYLCASNLQGNTEAFFGQGTRLTVV.

The gene calls are TRBV30 and TRBJ1-1; no firm D call. This CDR3 has 11 residues. In germline, CDR1 is GTSNPN, CDR2 SVGIG (reference sequence). V lost 1 base, J lost 7 bases, and 7 bases lay in between. CDR3 nucleotides: TGTGCCTGGAGTGAATCTTATGAAGCTTTCTTT. Its protein is CAWSESYEAFF.

The genes are TRBV7-8 and TRBJ2-3, with 9 bases aligning to TRBD2. This CDR3 is built from 15 residues. Germline V gene data show CDR1 as SGHVS and CDR2 as FQNEAQ. J was trimmed by 3 bases and V by 5 bases; bases with no gene match: 6. CDR3 residues: CASSPRGGVTDTQYF. The CDR3 DNA sequence: TGTGCCAGCAGCCCCCGCGGGGGGGTTACAGATACGCAGTATTTT.

V usage is TRBV29-1 and J usage is TRBJ2-6, with 7 bases that match TRBD1. CDR3 size: 18 residues. The V gene end was trimmed by 2 bases and the J gene end by 0 bases; junction bases not matched to a gene: 10. CDR1 SQVTM and CDR2 ANQGSEA come from the germline V gene. The CDR3 bases are TGCAGCGTTGAAACGCCAACAGGGGCCTTCTCTGGGGCCAACGTCCTGACTTTC. This gives the protein CSVETPTGAFSGANVLTF.

The chain links TRBV9 to TRBJ2-1; TRBD1 agrees at 8 bases. The CDR3 length is 16 residues. Unmatched junction bases numbered 9, after V lost 0 bases and J lost 7 bases. Germline CDR1 is SGDLS and CDR2 is YYNGEE. The CDR3 loop reads CASSVGGTGVGNEQFF. The CDR3 coding sequence is TGTGCCAGCAGCGTAGGGGGGACAGGAGTGGGGAATGAGCAGTTCTTC.

CDR3 nucleotides: TGTGCCGGGGAAGTCCTGAACACTGAAGCTTTCTTT. As protein: CAGEVLNTEAFF. The gene calls are TRBV30 and TRBJ1-1; no firm D call. The germline V gene encodes CDR1 GTSNPN and CDR2 SVGIG (reference sequence). The CDR3 length is 12 residues. V was pared by 8 bases and J by 0 bases, with 10 bases between. The full variable domain, with the rest looked up from reference TRBV30 and TRBJ1-1, is SQTIHQWPATLVQPVGSPLSLECTVEGTSNPNLYWYRQAAGRGLQLLFYSVGIGQISSEVPQNLSASRPQDRQFILSSKKLLLSDSGFYLCAGEVLNTEAFFGQGTRLTVV.

The chain combines TRBV9 with TRBJ1-5, with a tentative D call TRBD1 (5 bases). This CDR3 has 15 amino acids. The V end was cut by 4 bases, the J end by 4 bases, with 15 bases between. From germline, CDR1 is SGDLS and CDR2 YYNGEE. Here the CDR3 DNA reads TGTGCCAGCAGCACCGGTGGGGGGTTGAATCAGCCCCAGCATTTT. It encodes CASSTGGGLNQPQHF.

This clone came up a few times. The V gene is TRBV19, the J gene TRBJ2-1; D is unclear. V lost 2 bases, J lost 0 bases, and 8 bases lay in between. From germline, CDR1 is LNHDA and CDR2 SQIVND (reference sequence). The CDR3 sequence is 15 residues long. CDR3: CASSIKAISYNEQFF. CDR3 DNA: TGTGCCAGTAGTATAAAGGCTATCTCCTACAATGAGCAGTTCTTC.

The J gene is TRBJ2-7, the V gene TRBV29-1; 7 bases line up with TRBD2. Germline V gene data show CDR1 as SQVTM and CDR2 as ANQGSEA. The CDR3 is 14 residues long. Trimming removed 6 bases from V and 6 bases from J; junction bases left unmatched: 14. The CDR3 DNA is TGCAGCGTATTCGGCGGGGGACCCTGGAGCGAGCAGTACTTC. It yields the protein CSVFGGGPWSEQYF.

The chain is built from TRBV4-3 and TRBJ1-5, with TRBD1 matching 9 bases. Trimming at V came to 4 bases and at J to 3 bases, leaving 4 bases not matched to a gene. This CDR3 contains 15 residues. Germline V gives CDR1 LGHNA, CDR2 YSLEER. The CDR3 DNA reads as TGCGCCAGCAGCCCGGACAGGGGCACCAATCAGCCCCAGCATTTT. Encoded protein: CASSPDRGTNQPQHF.

For this clone: At one of its ends the junction is not consistent with the germline gene, which may arise from a read error. This chain connects TRBV30 to TRBJ2-7, with 8 nucleotides matching TRBD2. The CDR3 is 15 amino acids. Germline CDR1 GTSNPN, CDR2 SVGIG (reference sequence). The CDR3 here is CAWTEGGGPSSEQYF. CDR3 coding DNA: TGTGCCTGGACTGAAGGCGGGGGGCCCTCCTCCGAGCAGTACTTC.

The table lists this clone with a count of one. J is TRBJ2-7 and V is TRBV7-2; D unclear. Trimming stripped 3 bases from V and 0 bases from J, with 6 bases between. The germline gives CDR1 SGHTA, CDR2 FQGNSA. This CDR3 spans 13 amino acids. The CDR3 protein is CASSLGLSYEQYF. DNA for the CDR3: TGTGCCAGCAGCTTGGGCCTCTCCTACGAGCAGTACTTC.